One and the same sample provided the 7 T cell receptor beta chains below, sequenced in a study of blood T cell repertoires in COVID-19. The data were produced by immunoSEQ multiplex PCR, yet TCRdb's version contains in-frame clones alone and is incomplete. The sample carries 200,000 to 250,000 clones, around nine tenths recorded once. Source material: peripheral blood. The receptors were sampled from a woman between 18 and 30 years old who had recovered from COVID-19.

The chain links TRBV27 to TRBJ2-7; 8 bases match TRBD2. From germline, CDR1 is MNHEY and CDR2 SMNVEV (reference sequence). This CDR3 region has 15 residues. The trim removed 3 bases at V and 3 bases at J, leaving 7 bases unmatched. In nucleotides, the CDR3 is TGTGCCAGCAGTTTGTCGGCGGGAGGCGGCTACGAGCAGTACTTC. Amino acids: CASSLSAGGGYEQYF.

In nucleotides, the CDR3 is TGTGCCAGCAGTTATGGGGACAGGATCTCCTACAATGAGCAGTTCTTC. Encoded protein: CASSYGDRISYNEQFF. This chain connects TRBV6-2 or TRBV6-3 to TRBJ2-1; 8 bases map to TRBD1. The CDR3 extends over 16 amino acids. Trimming took 3 bases from V and 0 from J; bases not matched to a gene: 4. Germline-derived CDR1 and CDR2 are MNHEY and SVGEGT.

The chain uses TRBV6-5 and TRBJ1-1; D uncertain. Per the germline V gene, CDR1 is MNHEY and CDR2 is SVGAGI. V was shortened by 0 bases and J by 0 bases, with 8 bases between the two germline ends. There are 15 residues in the CDR3. The CDR3: CASSYSAGLNTEAFF. In DNA form, the CDR3 reads TGTGCCAGCAGTTACTCTGCGGGCCTGAACACTGAAGCTTTCTTT.

This sequence joins TRBV5-1 and TRBJ2-7; TRBD1 matches at 8 bases. The germline CDR1 and CDR2 sequences are SGHRS and YFSETQ. The CDR3 consists of 15 residues. Losses at the gene ends were 2 bases for V and 6 bases for J; bases not matched to a gene: 10. CDR3 amino acids: CASSFYSDRGGEQYF. Here the CDR3 DNA reads TGCGCCAGCAGCTTCTACAGCGACAGGGGCGGCGAGCAGTACTTC.

The chain links TRBV19 to TRBJ1-1, with 8 bases lining up with TRBD1. V was clipped by 7 bases and J by 0 bases; unmatched bases: 4. The length of the CDR3 is 14 residues. The germline V gene has CDR1 LNHDA and CDR2 SQIVND (reference sequence). The CDR3 loop is CASTRDRLNTEAFF. The CDR3 coding sequence is TGTGCCAGTACCAGGGACAGGTTGAACACTGAAGCTTTCTTT.

The chain uses TRBV5-1 and TRBJ2-5, with D tentatively TRBD2 (6 bases). Trimming removed 4 bases at V and 4 bases at J, with 11 bases between. The CDR3 contains 13 residues. Germline-derived CDR1 and CDR2 are SGHRS and YFSETQ. DNA of the CDR3: TGCGCCAGCAGCCTAGCCGGGGGAGAGACCCAGTACTTC. Translated: CASSLAGGETQYF. Drawing the rest from reference TRBV5-1 and TRBJ2-5, the complete variable domain is KAGVTQTPRYLIKTRGQQVTLSCSPISGHRSVSWYQQTPGQGLQFLFEYFSETQRNKGNFPGRFSGRQFSNSRSEMNVSTLELGDSALYLCASSLAGGETQYFGPGTRLLVL.

The chain couples TRBV2 to TRBJ2-7; TRBD2 agrees at 14 bases. Germline CDR1 reads SNHLY; CDR2 reads FYNNEI. This CDR3 comprises 16 residues. V shed 6 bases, J shed 3 bases, and the junction held 7 bases outside the gene matches. CDR3 coding DNA: TGTGCCAGCAGGGATGGGACTAGCGGGAGAAGCTACGAGCAGTACTTC. It codes for CASRDGTSGRSYEQYF.